The 17 T cell receptor beta chains presented below share a single source sample, sequenced in a study of human T cells and chemical hapten exposure. MiXCR, run by TCRdb on the RACE reads, gives a single entry per CDR3 protein. The sample shows about 80,000 distinct CDR3 sequences, less than 15% of them seen only once. Time point defined: pre-sensitization, week 0. The treatment is: therapeutic diphenylcyclopropenone sensitization with weekly scalp DPC. Sequencing used whole blood, obtained in connection with sensitization to the hapten diphenylcyclopropenone (DPC). The receptors originated from a woman between 45 and 65 years old with alopecia areata. Some clones in this sample may be carry-over from other donors' samples.

This clonotype was seen a few times. The chain carries TRBV29-1 and TRBJ1-4, with D unclear. The V end was cut by 7 bases, the J end by 3 bases, with 9 bases between. Germline loops: CDR1 SQVTM, CDR2 ANQGSEA. This CDR3 comprises 12 residues. CDR3 loop: CSGGGANEKLFF. The CDR3 nucleotides read TGCAGCGGTGGTGGAGCTAATGAAAAACTGTTTTTT.

This clonotype was picked up a small number of times. The chain couples TRBV4-1 to TRBJ2-5; no definite D call. The germline CDR1 and CDR2 sequences are MGHRA and YSYEKL. The CDR3 extends over 16 amino acids. Trimming took off 0 bases at V and 5 bases at J, with 16 bases between the two ends. The CDR3 nucleotides read TGCGCCAGCAGCCAAGATAGTGAAGGACCCCCGGAGACCCAGTACTTC. Its translation is CASSQDSEGPPETQYF.

The chain uses TRBV24-1 and TRBJ2-1; 8 bases map to TRBD1. In germline, CDR1 is KGHDR, CDR2 SFDVKD. This CDR3 comprises 16 residues. Trimming removed 5 bases from V and 6 bases from J; junction bases left unmatched: 11. CDR3 coding DNA: TGTGCCACCAGTGGTTTTCCCACAGGGGGTTTCAATGAGCAGTTCTTC. Protein product: CATSGFPTGGFNEQFF.

V and J are TRBV14 and TRBJ2-2; possible D gene TRBD1, 7 bases. V shed 6 bases and J shed 7 bases, with 18 bases lying between them. Germline CDR1 and CDR2: SGHDN and FVKESK. The CDR3 contains 15 residues. This CDR3 reads CASSPSGGLVGELFF. Here the CDR3 DNA reads TGTGCCAGCAGTCCATCAGGGGGACTTGTCGGGGAGCTGTTTTTT.

This clonotype came up a few times. This chain links TRBV5-1 with TRBJ1-1; 7 bases match TRBD1. The germline CDR1 and CDR2 sequences are SGHRS and YFSETQ. The J segment lost 6 bases and the V segment lost 0 bases, leaving 5 bases of the junction unmatched. This CDR3 contains 14 residues. The CDR3 coding sequence is TGCGCCAGCAGCTTGGTAGGGGGCGATGCTGAAGCTTTCTTT. Its protein product is CASSLVGGDAEAFF.

V usage is TRBV28 and J usage is TRBJ2-3; D may be TRBD1 or TRBD2 (5 bases each). Looked up from germline, CDR1 is MDHEN and CDR2 is SYDVKM. V shed 5 bases and J shed 3 bases, with 15 bases lying between them. CDR3 size: 15 residues. The CDR3 loop reads CASSPRGGATDTQYF. In DNA form, the CDR3 reads TGTGCCAGCAGTCCCCGGGGTGGGGCAACAGATACGCAGTATTTT.

This clonotype was detected a few times. The chain links TRBV20-1 to TRBJ2-2, with 10 bases that match TRBD2. This CDR3 is 15 amino acids long. CDR1 and CDR2 from the germline V gene are DFQATT and SNEGSKA (reference sequence). J was trimmed by 4 bases and V by 2 bases; bases with no gene match: 4. As DNA, the CDR3 is TGCAGTGCTAGATCGAGCGGGAGGGTCACCGGGGAGCTGTTTTTT. This gives the protein CSARSSGRVTGELFF.

The J gene is TRBJ2-3, the V gene TRBV11-2, with 8 bases aligning to TRBD2. In germline, CDR1 is SGHAT, CDR2 FQNNGV. The CDR3 is 15 amino acids. V lost 6 bases, J lost 4 bases, and 9 bases stayed unmatched. CDR3 in amino acids: CASSPTAGEADTQYF. In nucleotides, the CDR3 is TGTGCCAGCAGTCCAACAGCGGGAGAGGCAGATACGCAGTATTTT. Together with reference TRBV11-2 and TRBJ2-3, the CDR3 gives the full variable domain: EAGVAQSPRYKIIEKRQSVAFWCNPISGHATLYWYQQILGQGPKLLIQFQNNGVVDDSQLPKDRFSAERLKGVDSTLKIQPAKLEDSAVYLCASSPTAGEADTQYFGPGTRLTVL.

This clonotype was counted a few times. The chain joins TRBV11-2 to TRBJ1-5; 10 bases are a match to TRBD1. The trim removed 3 bases at V and 6 bases at J, leaving 5 bases unmatched. Germline V gives CDR1 SGHAT, CDR2 FQNNGV. The CDR3 contains 15 residues. The CDR3 region has the DNA TGTGCCAGCAGCTTGGCCGGGACAGGGGCTCAGCCCCAGCATTTT. Encoded protein: CASSLAGTGAQPQHF.

This clonotype is labeled medium-sized. The chain links TRBV20-1 to TRBJ2-3; D gene ambiguous. Germline V gene sequence: CDR1 DFQATT, CDR2 SNEGSKA (reference sequence). V gave up 2 bases and J gave up 5 bases, with 20 bases separating them. The CDR3 contains 16 residues. CDR3 residues: CSARPYKTAKIDTQYF. The CDR3 DNA is TGCAGTGCTAGACCCTACAAGACCGCAAAAATAGATACGCAGTATTTT.

The chain links TRBV4-1 to TRBJ2-6; no definite D call. Trimming took off 4 bases at V and 0 bases at J, with 13 bases between the two ends. This CDR3 spans 17 amino acids. From germline, CDR1 is MGHRA and CDR2 YSYEKL. The CDR3 reads CASSPAEQSSGANVLTF. The CDR3 coding sequence is TGCGCCAGCAGCCCCGCGGAACAGAGCTCTGGGGCCAACGTCCTGACTTTC.

V usage is TRBV7-9 and J usage is TRBJ2-7; 7 nucleotides match TRBD1. CDR3 length: 13 amino acids. CDR1 SEHNR and CDR2 FQNEAQ come from the germline V gene (reference sequence). Trimming removed 5 bases from V and 4 bases from J; junction bases left unmatched: 5. Written as DNA, the CDR3 is TGTGCCAGCAGCGCGAAGACAGGGTACGAGCAGTACTTC. Residues: CASSAKTGYEQYF.

This chain uses TRBV20-1 with TRBJ1-2; D is undetermined. The CDR3 runs to 16 residues. CDR1 DFQATT and CDR2 SNEGSKA come from the germline V gene (reference sequence). Deletions cut 0 bases from V and 4 bases from J, with 18 bases between. The CDR3 is CSARDSPFEDRYGYTF. The CDR3 nucleotides read TGCAGTGCTAGAGATTCCCCTTTCGAGGATCGCTATGGCTACACCTTC.

This chain joins TRBV10-3 and TRBJ2-3, with 9 bases aligning to TRBD2. The germline V gene encodes CDR1 ENHRY and CDR2 SYGVKD. V shed 5 bases, J shed 9 bases, and the junction held 9 bases outside the gene matches. The CDR3 runs to 14 residues. CDR3 nucleotides: TGTGCCATCAGTCAATCGCGGGAGGGCCCAACGCAGTATTTT. Translating it yields CAISQSREGPTQYF.

The rearrangement uses TRBV19 and TRBJ2-1; no clear D gene. The CDR3 sequence is 14 residues long. Germline V lookup: CDR1 LNHDA, CDR2 SQIVND (reference sequence). V lost 4 bases, J lost 1 base, and 8 bases lay in between. The CDR3 DNA reads as TGTGCCAGTAGTAATCTAGTATCCTACAATGAGCAGTTCTTC. Residues: CASSNLVSYNEQFF. Variable domain in full (rest from reference TRBV19 and TRBJ2-1): DGGITQSPKYLFRKEGQNVTLSCEQNLNHDAMYWYRQDPGQGLRLIYYSQIVNDFQKGDIAEGYSVSREKKESFPLTVTSAQKNPTAFYLCASSNLVSYNEQFFGPGTRLTVL.

This clonotype has just a few counts. The V gene is TRBV13, the J gene TRBJ2-2; D ambiguous. The germline V gene has CDR1 PRHDT and CDR2 FYEKMQ (reference sequence). V gave up 2 bases and J gave up 3 bases, with 13 bases separating them. The length of the CDR3 is 16 residues. Here the CDR3 reads CASSLLRDTDTGELFF. The CDR3 DNA reads as TGTGCCAGCAGCTTACTGAGAGACACGGACACCGGGGAGCTGTTTTTT.

This clonotype was seen ten or more times. The chain employs TRBV7-2 and TRBJ2-7; D unclear. The CDR3 runs 15 residues. Germline lookup yields CDR1 SGHTA and CDR2 FQGNSA. Between the trimmed V and J ends, which lost 3 bases and 0 bases, there was a span of 12 bases. The CDR3 DNA is TGTGCCAGCAGCTTCCTGGGTAGTAGCTCCTACGAGCAGTACTTC. It encodes CASSFLGSSSYEQYF.